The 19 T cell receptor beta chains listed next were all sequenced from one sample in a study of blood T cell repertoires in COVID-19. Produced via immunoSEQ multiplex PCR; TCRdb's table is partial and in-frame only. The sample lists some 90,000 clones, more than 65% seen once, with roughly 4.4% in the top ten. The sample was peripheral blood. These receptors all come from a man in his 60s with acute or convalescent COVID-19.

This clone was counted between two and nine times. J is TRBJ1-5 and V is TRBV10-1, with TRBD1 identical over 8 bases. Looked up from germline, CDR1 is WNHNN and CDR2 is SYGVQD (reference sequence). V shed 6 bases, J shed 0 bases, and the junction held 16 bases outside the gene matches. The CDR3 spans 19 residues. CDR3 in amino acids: CASRHRGFKSPYSNQPQHF. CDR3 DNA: TGCGCCAGCAGACACAGGGGGTTCAAATCGCCATATAGCAATCAGCCCCAGCATTTT.

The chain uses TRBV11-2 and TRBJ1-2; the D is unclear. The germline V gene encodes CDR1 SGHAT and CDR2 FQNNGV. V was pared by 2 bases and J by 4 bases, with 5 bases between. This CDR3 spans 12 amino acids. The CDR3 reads CASSLYSYGYTF. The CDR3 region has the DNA TGTGCCAGCAGCTTATACAGCTATGGCTACACCTTC.

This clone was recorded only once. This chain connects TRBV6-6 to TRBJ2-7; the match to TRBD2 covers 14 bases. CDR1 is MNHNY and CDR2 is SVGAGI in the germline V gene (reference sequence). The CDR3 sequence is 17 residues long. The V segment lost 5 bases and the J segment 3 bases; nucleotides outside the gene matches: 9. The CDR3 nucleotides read TGTGCCAGCAGTCCCTCGGGACTAGCGGGAGCAATCTACGAGCAGTACTTC. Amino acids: CASSPSGLAGAIYEQYF.

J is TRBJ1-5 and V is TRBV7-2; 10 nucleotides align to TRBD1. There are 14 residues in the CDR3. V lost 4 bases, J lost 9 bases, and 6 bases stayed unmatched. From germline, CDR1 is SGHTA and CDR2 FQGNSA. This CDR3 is CASSSGQGSRPQHF. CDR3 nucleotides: TGTGCCAGCAGCTCGGGACAGGGGTCCCGGCCCCAGCATTTT.

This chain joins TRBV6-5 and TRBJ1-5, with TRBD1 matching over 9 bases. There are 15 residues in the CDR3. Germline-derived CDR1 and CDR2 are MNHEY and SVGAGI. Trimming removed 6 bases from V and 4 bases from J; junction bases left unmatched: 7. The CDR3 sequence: CASSWRTGANQPQHF. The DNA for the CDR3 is TGTGCCAGCAGCTGGAGGACAGGGGCAAATCAGCCCCAGCATTTT.

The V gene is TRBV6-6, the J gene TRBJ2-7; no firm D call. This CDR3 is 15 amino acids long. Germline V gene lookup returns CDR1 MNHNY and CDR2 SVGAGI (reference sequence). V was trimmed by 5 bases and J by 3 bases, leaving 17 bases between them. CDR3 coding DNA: TGTGCCAGCAGTGCTCAGAAAAGCGCGCACTACGAGCAGTACTTC. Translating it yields CASSAQKSAHYEQYF.

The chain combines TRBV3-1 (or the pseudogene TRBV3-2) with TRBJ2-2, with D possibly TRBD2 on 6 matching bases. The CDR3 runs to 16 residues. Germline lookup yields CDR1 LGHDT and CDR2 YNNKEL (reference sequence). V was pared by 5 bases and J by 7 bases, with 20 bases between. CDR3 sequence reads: CASSSRWGVRHGELFF. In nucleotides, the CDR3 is TGTGCCAGCAGCTCCCGTTGGGGGGTTCGACACGGGGAGCTGTTTTTT.

CDR3 residues: CATFPKAGGPYEQYF. The CDR3, as DNA: TGTGCCACCTTCCCGAAAGCGGGGGGCCCTTACGAGCAGTACTTC. This chain joins TRBV10-3 and TRBJ2-7, with 9 bases identical to TRBD2. Trimming cost V 10 bases and J 4 bases; bases outside gene matches: 14. CDR1 and CDR2 (germline): ENHRY, SYGVKD. The CDR3 is made up of 15 amino acids.

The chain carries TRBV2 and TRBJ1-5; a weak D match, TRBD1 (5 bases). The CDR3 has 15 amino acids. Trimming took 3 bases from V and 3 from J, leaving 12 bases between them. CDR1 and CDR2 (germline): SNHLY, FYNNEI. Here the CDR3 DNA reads TGTGCCAGCAGTGAGGGTGGGGCGATCAATCAGCCCCAGCATTTT. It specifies CASSEGGAINQPQHF.

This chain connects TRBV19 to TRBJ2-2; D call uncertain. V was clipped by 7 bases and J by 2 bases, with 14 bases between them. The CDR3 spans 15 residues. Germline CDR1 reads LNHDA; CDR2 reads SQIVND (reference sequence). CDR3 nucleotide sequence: TGTGCCAGTACTGAATGGCAGTCTAACACCGGGGAGCTGTTTTTT. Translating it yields CASTEWQSNTGELFF.

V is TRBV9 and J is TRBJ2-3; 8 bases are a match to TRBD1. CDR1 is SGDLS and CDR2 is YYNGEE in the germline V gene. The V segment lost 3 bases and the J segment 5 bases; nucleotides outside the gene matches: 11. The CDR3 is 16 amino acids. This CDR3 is CASSDGQGRGLDTQYF. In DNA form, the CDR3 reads TGTGCCAGCAGCGATGGACAGGGACGCGGTTTAGATACGCAGTATTTT.

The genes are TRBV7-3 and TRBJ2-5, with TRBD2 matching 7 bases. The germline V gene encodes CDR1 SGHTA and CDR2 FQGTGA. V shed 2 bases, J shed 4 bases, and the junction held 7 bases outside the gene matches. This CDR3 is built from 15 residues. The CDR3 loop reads CASSLEGGEGETQYF. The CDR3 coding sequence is TGTGCCAGCAGCTTAGAGGGTGGGGAGGGAGAGACCCAGTACTTC.

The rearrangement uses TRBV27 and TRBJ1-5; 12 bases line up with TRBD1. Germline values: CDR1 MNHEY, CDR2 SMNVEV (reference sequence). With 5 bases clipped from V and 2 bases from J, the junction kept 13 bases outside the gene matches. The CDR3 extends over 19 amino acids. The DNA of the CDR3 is TGTGCCAGCAGTCCCAACACGGGACAGGGGGCGCGAGGCAATCAGCCCCAGCATTTT. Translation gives CASSPNTGQGARGNQPQHF.

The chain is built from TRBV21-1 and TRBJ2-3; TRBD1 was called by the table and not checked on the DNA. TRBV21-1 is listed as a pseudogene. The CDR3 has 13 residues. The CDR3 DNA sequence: TGTGCCAGAGAGGGGGATGTCACAGATACGCAGTATTTT. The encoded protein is CAREGDVTDTQYF.

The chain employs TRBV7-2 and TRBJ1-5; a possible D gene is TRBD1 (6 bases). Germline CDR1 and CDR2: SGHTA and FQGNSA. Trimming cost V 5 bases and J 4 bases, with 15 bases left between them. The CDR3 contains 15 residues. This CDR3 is CASSPVHRVNQPQHF. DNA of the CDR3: TGTGCCAGCAGCCCCGTTCACAGGGTAAATCAGCCCCAGCATTTT.

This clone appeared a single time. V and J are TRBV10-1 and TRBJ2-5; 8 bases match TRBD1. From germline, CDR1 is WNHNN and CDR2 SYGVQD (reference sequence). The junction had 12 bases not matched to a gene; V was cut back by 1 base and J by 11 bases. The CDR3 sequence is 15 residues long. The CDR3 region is CASSEYGQGRTLQYF. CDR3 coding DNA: TGCGCCAGCAGTGAGTACGGACAGGGACGGACACTACAGTACTTC.

CDR3: CASTRSGSPNTGELFF. In DNA, the CDR3 is TGCGCCAGCACCCGTTCCGGGAGTCCGAACACCGGGGAGCTGTTTTTT. V usage is TRBV5-1 and J usage is TRBJ2-2, with a weak D call TRBD2 (6 bases). V lost 6 bases to trimming and J lost 0 bases, with 15 bases between them. The germline gives CDR1 SGHRS, CDR2 YFSETQ. The CDR3 loop spans 16 amino acids.

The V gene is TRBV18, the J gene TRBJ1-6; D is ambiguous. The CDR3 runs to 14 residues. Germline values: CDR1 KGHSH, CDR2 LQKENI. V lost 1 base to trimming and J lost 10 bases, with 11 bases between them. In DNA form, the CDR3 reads TGTGCCAGCTCACCACTAGCGACGGAATCACCCCTCCACTTT. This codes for CASSPLATESPLHF.

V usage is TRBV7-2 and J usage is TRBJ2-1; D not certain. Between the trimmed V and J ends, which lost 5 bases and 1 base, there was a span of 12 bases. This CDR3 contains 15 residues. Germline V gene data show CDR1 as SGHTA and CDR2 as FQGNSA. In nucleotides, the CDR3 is TGTGCCAGCAGCCCAAGATGGGCGTCCTACAATGAGCAGTTCTTC. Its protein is CASSPRWASYNEQFF.